This TCR beta chain was observed in a study of cytomegalovirus exposure and HLA in healthy donors. The CDR3 is 14 residues long. The germline CDR1 and CDR2 sequences are WNHNN and SYGVQD (reference sequence). Losses at the gene ends were 7 bases for V and 1 base for J; bases not matched to a gene: 4. Both 60 Vbeta primers and 13 Jbeta primers went into the PCR. TCRdb's copy holds only in-frame clones and misses some; the assay was immunoSEQ multiplex PCR. Of about 200,000 clones listed, approximately 82% are singletons. As concerns this clone: Its target is unknown.

Findings and limits, study-wide: A previous analysis found most TCR beta V segments productive roughly 90% or roughly 30% of the time. Some TCR beta chains (164 of them) were listed as cytomegalovirus-associated. TCR beta chain V- and J-gene trimming was linked, in a later analysis, to a missense variant in DCLRE1C. Reportedly, fewer N-insertions than the approximately 700-donor mean appeared in an Asian-associated ancestry cluster in a later analysis.

The clonotype was recovered from a woman between 18 and 29 years old in good health and CMV-seronegative. The rearrangement uses TRBV10-1 and TRBJ2-4, with 7 bases matching TRBD2. The sample consisted of PBMCs. CDR3 bases: TGCGCCAGCACGGGGAGGGTTGCCAAAAACATTCAGTACTTC. It translates to CASTGRVAKNIQYF.